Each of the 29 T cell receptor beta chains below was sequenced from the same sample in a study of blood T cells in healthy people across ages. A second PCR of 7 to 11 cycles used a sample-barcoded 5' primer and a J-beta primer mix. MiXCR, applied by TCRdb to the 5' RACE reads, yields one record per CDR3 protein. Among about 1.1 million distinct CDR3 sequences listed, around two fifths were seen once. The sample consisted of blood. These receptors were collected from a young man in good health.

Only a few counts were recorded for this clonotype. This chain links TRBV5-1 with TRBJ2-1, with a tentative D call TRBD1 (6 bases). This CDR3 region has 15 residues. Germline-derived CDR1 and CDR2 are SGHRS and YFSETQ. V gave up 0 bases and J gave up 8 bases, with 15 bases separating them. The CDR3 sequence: CASSLEAGVVDEQFF. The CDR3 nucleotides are TGCGCCAGCAGCTTGGAGGCAGGGGTGGTGGATGAGCAGTTCTTC.

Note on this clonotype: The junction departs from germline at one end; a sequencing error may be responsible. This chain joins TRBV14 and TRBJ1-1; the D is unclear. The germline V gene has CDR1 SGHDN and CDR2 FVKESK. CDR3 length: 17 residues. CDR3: CASSHHRRSPQNTEAFF. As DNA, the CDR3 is TGTGCCAGTAGCCACCACCGGCGCTCCCCTCAAAACACTGAAGCTTTCTTT.

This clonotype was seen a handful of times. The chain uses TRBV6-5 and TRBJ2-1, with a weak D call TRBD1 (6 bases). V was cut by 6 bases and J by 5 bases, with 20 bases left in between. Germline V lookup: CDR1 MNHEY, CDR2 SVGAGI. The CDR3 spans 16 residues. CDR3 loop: CASSTWKAGTNNEQFF. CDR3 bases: TGTGCCAGCAGCACATGGAAGGCTGGGACAAACAATGAGCAGTTCTTC.

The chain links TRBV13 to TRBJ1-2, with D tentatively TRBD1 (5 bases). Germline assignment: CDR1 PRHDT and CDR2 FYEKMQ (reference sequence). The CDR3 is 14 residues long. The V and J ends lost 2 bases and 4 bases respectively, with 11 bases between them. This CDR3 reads CASSLRDRPYGYTF. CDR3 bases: TGTGCCAGCAGCTTAAGAGACAGACCCTATGGCTACACCTTC.

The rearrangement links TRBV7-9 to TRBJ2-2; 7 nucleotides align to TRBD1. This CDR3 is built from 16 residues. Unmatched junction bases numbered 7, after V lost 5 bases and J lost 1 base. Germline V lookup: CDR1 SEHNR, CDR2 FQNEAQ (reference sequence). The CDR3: CASSPRTGVNTGELFF. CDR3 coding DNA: TGTGCCAGCAGCCCCCGGACAGGAGTGAACACCGGGGAGCTGTTTTTT.

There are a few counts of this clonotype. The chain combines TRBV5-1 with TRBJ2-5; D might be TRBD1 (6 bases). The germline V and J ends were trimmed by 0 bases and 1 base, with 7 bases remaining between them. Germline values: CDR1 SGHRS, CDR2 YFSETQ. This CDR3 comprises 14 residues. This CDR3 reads CASSLGDIQETQYF. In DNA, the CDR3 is TGCGCCAGCAGCTTGGGGGACATCCAAGAGACCCAGTACTTC.

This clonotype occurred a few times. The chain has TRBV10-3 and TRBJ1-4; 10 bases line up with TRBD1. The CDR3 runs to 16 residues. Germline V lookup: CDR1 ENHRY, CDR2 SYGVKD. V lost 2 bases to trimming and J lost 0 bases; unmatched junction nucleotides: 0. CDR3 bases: TGTGCCATCAGTGAGGGGACAGGGGCAACTAATGAAAAACTGTTTTTT. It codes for CAISEGTGATNEKLFF.

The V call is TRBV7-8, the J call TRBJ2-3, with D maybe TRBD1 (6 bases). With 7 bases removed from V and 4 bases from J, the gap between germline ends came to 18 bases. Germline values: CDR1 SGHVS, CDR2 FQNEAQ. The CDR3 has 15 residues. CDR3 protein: CASNSNRANSDTQYF. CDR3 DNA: TGTGCCAGCAACTCGAACAGGGCCAACTCAGATACGCAGTATTTT. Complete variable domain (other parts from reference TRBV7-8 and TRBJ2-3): GAGVSQSPRYKVAKRGQDVALRCDPISGHVSLFWYQQALGQGPEFLTYFQNEAQLDKSGLPSDRFFAERPEGSVSTLKIQRTQQEDSAVYLCASNSNRANSDTQYFGPGTRLTVL.

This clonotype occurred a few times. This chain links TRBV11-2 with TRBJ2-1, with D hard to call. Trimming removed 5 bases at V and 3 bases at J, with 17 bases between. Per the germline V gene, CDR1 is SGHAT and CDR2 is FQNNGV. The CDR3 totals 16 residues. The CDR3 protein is CASSAAGLGNYNEQFF. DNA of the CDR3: TGTGCCAGCAGCGCAGCCGGGTTAGGGAACTACAATGAGCAGTTCTTC.

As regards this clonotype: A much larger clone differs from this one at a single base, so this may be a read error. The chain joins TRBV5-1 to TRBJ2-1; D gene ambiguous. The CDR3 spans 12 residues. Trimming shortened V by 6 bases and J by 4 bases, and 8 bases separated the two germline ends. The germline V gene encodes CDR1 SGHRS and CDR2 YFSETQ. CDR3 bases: TGCGCCAGCATCCCACAGTACAATGAGCAGTTCTTC. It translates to CASIPQYNEQFF.

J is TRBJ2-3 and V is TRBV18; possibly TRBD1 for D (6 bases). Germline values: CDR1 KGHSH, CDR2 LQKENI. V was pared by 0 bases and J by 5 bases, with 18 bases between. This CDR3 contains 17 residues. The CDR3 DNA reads TGTGCCAGCTCACCACCCTGGGGGCGCCAGGGGAAAGATACGCAGTATTTT. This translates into CASSPPWGRQGKDTQYF. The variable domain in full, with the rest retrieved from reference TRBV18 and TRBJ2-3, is NAGVMQNPRHLVRRRGQEARLRCSPMKGHSHVYWYRQLPEEGLKFMVYLQKENIIDESGMPKERFSAEFPKEGPSILRIQQVVRGDSAAYFCASSPPWGRQGKDTQYFGPGTRLTVL.

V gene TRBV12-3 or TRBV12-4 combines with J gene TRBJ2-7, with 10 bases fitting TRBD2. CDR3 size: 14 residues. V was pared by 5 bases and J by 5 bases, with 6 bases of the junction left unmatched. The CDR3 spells CASSDPGTSDEQYF. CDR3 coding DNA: TGTGCCAGCAGTGACCCCGGGACTAGCGACGAGCAGTACTTC.

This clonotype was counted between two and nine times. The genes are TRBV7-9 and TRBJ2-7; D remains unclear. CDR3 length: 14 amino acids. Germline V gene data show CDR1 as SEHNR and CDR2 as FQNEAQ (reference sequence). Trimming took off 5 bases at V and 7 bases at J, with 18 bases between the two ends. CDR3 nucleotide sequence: TGTGCCAGCAGCCATCGTGAAGGGTTGTATGAGCAGTACTTC. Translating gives CASSHREGLYEQYF.

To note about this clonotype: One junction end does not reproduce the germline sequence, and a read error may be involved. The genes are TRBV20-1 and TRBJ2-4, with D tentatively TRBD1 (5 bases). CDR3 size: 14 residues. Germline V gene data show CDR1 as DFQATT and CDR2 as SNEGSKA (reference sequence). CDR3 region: CSAGDRLLADIRYF. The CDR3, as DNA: TGCAGTGCTGGAGATAGGCTTTTGGCGGACATTCGGTACTTC.

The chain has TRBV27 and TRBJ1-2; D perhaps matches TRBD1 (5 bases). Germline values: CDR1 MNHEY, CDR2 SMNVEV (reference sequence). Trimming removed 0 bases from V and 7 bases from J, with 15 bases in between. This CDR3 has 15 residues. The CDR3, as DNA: TGTGCCAGCAGTTTATCGGGGCAGGTCAATGGTGGCTACACCTTC. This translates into CASSLSGQVNGGYTF.

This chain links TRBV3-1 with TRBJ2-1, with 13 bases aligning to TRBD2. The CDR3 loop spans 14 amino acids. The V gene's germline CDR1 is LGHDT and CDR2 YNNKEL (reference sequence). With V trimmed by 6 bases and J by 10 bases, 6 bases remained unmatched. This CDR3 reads CASRLAGGPREQFF. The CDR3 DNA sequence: TGTGCCAGCAGACTAGCGGGGGGGCCGCGCGAGCAGTTCTTC.

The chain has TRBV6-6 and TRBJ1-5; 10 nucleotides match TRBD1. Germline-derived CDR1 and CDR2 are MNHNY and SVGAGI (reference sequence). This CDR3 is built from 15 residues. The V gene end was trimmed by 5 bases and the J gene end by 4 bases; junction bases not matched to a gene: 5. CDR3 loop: CASSPGDRGNQPQHF. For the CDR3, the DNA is TGTGCCAGCAGTCCGGGGGACAGGGGAAATCAGCCCCAGCATTTT.

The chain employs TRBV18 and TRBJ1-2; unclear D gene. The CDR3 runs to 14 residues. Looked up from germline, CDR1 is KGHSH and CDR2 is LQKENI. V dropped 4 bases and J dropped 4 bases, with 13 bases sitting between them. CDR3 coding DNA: TGTGCCAGCTCACAAGAACGGGGAACCTATGGCTACACCTTC. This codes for CASSQERGTYGYTF.

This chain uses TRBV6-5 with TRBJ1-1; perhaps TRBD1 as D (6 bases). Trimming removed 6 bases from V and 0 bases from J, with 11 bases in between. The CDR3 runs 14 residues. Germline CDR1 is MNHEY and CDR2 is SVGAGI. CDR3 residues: CASSARDMNTEAFF. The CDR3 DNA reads TGTGCCAGCAGCGCCCGGGACATGAACACTGAAGCTTTCTTT.

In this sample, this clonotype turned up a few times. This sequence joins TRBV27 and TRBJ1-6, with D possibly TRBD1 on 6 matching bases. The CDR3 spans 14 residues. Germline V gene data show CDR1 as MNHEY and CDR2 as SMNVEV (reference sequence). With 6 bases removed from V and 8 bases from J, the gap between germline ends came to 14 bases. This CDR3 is CASRLVGGDSPLHF. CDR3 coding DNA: TGTGCCAGCAGGTTGGTAGGGGGTGATTCACCCCTCCACTTT.

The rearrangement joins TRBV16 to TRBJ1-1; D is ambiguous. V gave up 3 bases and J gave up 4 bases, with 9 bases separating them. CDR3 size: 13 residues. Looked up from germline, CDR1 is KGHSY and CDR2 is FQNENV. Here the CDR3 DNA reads TGTGCCAGCAGCCATGGGGTAGGCACTGAAGCTTTCTTT. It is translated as CASSHGVGTEAFF. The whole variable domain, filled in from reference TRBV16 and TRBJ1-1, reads GEEVAQTPKHLVRGEGQKAKLYCAPIKGHSYVFWYQQVLKNEFKFLISFQNENVFDETGMPKERFSAKCLPNSPCSLEIQATKLEDSAVYFCASSHGVGTEAFFGQGTRLTVV.

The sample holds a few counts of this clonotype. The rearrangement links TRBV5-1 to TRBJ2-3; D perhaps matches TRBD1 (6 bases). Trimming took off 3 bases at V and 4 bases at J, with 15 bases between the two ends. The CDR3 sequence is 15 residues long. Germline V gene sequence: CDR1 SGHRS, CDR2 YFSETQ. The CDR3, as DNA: TGCGCCAGCAGCTCAACGGACAGTAGCCCAGATACGCAGTATTTT. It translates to CASSSTDSSPDTQYF.

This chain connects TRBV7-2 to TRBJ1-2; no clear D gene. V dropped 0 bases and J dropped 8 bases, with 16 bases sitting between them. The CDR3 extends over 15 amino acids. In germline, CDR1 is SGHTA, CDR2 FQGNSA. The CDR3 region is CASSLAISVSGGYTF. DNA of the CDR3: TGTGCCAGCAGCTTAGCAATCTCGGTTTCGGGGGGCTACACCTTC.

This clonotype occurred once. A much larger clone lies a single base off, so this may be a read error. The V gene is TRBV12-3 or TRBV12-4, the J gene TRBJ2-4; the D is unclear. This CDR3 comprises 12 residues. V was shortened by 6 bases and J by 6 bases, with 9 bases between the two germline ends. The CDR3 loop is CASRPLGNIQYF. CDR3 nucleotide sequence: TGTGCCAGCAGGCCTCTGGGAAACATTCAGTACTTC.

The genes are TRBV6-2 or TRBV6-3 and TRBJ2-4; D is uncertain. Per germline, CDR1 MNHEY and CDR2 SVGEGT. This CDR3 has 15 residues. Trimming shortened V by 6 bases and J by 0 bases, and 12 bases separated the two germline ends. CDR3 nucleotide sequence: TGTGCCAGCAGCAACGAGGCCCTAGCCAAAAACATTCAGTACTTC. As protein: CASSNEALAKNIQYF.

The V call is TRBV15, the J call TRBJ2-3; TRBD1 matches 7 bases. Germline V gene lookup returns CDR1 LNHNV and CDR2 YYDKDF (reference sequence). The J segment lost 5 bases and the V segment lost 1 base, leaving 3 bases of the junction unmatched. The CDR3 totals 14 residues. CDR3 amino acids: CATSRGQGIDTQYF. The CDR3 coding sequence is TGTGCCACCAGCAGAGGACAGGGAATAGATACGCAGTATTTT.

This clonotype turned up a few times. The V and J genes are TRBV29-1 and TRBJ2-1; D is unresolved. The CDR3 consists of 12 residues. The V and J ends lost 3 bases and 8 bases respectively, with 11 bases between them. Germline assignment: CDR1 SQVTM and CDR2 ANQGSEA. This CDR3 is CSVDFGVYEQFF. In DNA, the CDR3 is TGCAGCGTTGATTTTGGCGTTTATGAGCAGTTCTTC.

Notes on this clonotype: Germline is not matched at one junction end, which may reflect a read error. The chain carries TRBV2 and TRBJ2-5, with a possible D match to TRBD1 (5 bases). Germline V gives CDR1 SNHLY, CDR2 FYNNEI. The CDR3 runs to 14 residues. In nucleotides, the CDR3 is TGTACCAGCAGTCTGTCAGGGTCGCAAGAGACCCAGTACTTC. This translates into CTSSLSGSQETQYF.

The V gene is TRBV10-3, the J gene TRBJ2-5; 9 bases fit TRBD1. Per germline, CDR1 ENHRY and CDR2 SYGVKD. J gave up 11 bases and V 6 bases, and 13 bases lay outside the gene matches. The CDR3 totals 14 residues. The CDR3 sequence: CAIRGTGNFNEQYF. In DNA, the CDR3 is TGTGCCATCAGAGGGACAGGGAATTTCAATGAGCAGTACTTC.